The next 15 T cell receptor beta chains were all read from a single sample in a study of shared clonotypes between healthy human individuals. Profiled with immunoSEQ multiplex PCR; TCRdb holds only in-frame clones, not every one. The repertoire holds about 690,000 clones, with about 90% as singletons. The sample consisted of memory CD8+ T cells from PBMCs. Indicated subset: CD45RO+ cells pooled with CCR7-negative TemRA cells. These receptors all come from a man between 18 and 29 years old in good health. Some clones in this sample may be carry-over from other donors' samples.

The rearrangement joins TRBV5-1 to TRBJ2-3; the match to TRBD2 covers 9 bases. V trimming: 4 bases; J trimming: 2 bases; junction bases outside the gene matches: 2. Looked up from germline, CDR1 is SGHRS and CDR2 is YFSETQ. CDR3 length: 14 residues. The CDR3 coding sequence is TGCGCCAGCAGCAGCGGGAGGTACACAGATACGCAGTATTTT. Translation: CASSSGRYTDTQYF. The whole variable domain, remainder taken from reference TRBV5-1 and TRBJ2-3, is KAGVTQTPRYLIKTRGQQVTLSCSPISGHRSVSWYQQTPGQGLQFLFEYFSETQRNKGNFPGRFSGRQFSNSRSEMNVSTLELGDSALYLCASSSGRYTDTQYFGPGTRLTVL.

The rearrangement links TRBV6-5 to TRBJ1-1, with unresolved D. The CDR3 is 15 residues long. Germline-derived CDR1 and CDR2 are MNHEY and SVGAGI. V was pared by 5 bases and J by 0 bases, with 13 bases between. The CDR3 DNA reads as TGTGCCAGCAGTGCCTTAACCGGGATGAACACTGAAGCTTTCTTT. Its translation: CASSALTGMNTEAFF.

The V and J genes are TRBV4-3 and TRBJ2-2, with D uncertain. This CDR3 contains 16 residues. Trimming cost V 3 bases and J 1 base, with 12 bases left between them. Germline lookup yields CDR1 LGHNA and CDR2 YSLEER. The CDR3 sequence is CASSHVYDENTGELFF. CDR3 nucleotides: TGCGCCAGCAGCCATGTATACGATGAGAACACCGGGGAGCTGTTTTTT.

The chain links TRBV7-6 to TRBJ2-1; unclear D gene. The CDR3 has 12 residues. The germline gives CDR1 SGHVS, CDR2 FNYEAQ. Trimming shortened V by 5 bases and J by 5 bases, and 7 bases separated the two germline ends. CDR3 sequence: CASSPIDNEQFF. The CDR3 nucleotides are TGTGCCAGCAGCCCGATAGACAATGAGCAGTTCTTC.

This clone has just one count. The chain joins TRBV5-1 to TRBJ2-3; maybe TRBD1 (6 bases). Trimming pared 6 bases from V and 6 bases from J, leaving 23 bases between. CDR1 SGHRS and CDR2 YFSETQ come from the germline V gene. The CDR3 consists of 16 residues. The CDR3 protein is CASKGEIARARDTQYF. CDR3 bases: TGCGCCAGCAAGGGGGAGATCGCGCGCGCGCGGGATACGCAGTATTTT.

The genes are TRBV27 and TRBJ2-3; TRBD2 might be the D (5 bases). Germline CDR1 and CDR2: MNHEY and SMNVEV (reference sequence). This CDR3 is built from 14 residues. Trimming took 10 bases from V and 4 from J, leaving 18 bases between them. The CDR3 DNA follows: TGTGCCATCCTCCCAAGGGAGCACGCAGATACGCAGTATTTT. Its protein is CAILPREHADTQYF.

This clone was seen a single time. The gene calls are TRBV5-6 and TRBJ1-2, with a possible D match to TRBD1 (6 bases). Germline CDR1 reads SGHDT; CDR2 reads YYEEEE. The CDR3 sequence is 13 residues long. The V end lost 3 bases, the J end lost 8 bases, and 14 bases lay between the germline ends. CDR3 DNA sequence: TGTGCCAGCAGCTCTACAGGGTACGAGGGCTACACCTTC. Translated: CASSSTGYEGYTF.

The chain has TRBV7-9 and TRBJ1-3; 7 bases fit TRBD1. With V trimmed by 8 bases and J by 4 bases, 8 bases remained unmatched. Germline assignment: CDR1 SEHNR and CDR2 FQNEAQ (reference sequence). The CDR3 is made up of 14 amino acids. The CDR3 coding sequence is TGTGCCAGCGTCTCCTCAGGGGGAGGAAACACCATATATTTT. Protein product: CASVSSGGGNTIYF.

The chain joins TRBV6-5 to TRBJ2-3; maybe TRBD2 (5 bases). The CDR3 has 14 residues. V was trimmed by 2 bases and J by 6 bases, leaving 12 bases between them. CDR1 is MNHEY and CDR2 is SVGAGI in the germline V gene. CDR3 DNA sequence: TGTGCCAGCAGTTACGAGGGCCCAAGGGATACGCAGTATTTT. Encoded protein: CASSYEGPRDTQYF.

The rearrangement uses TRBV27 and TRBJ1-5; D gene uncertain. The V end lost 3 bases, the J end lost 6 bases, and 12 bases lay between the germline ends. Germline V gene sequence: CDR1 MNHEY, CDR2 SMNVEV (reference sequence). This CDR3 spans 14 amino acids. Here the CDR3 reads CASSLRDRGQPQHF. In DNA form, the CDR3 reads TGTGCCAGCAGTTTGCGAGACCGTGGTCAGCCCCAGCATTTT.

The gene calls are TRBV9 and TRBJ1-1; the match to TRBD1 covers 8 bases. V trimming: 3 bases; J trimming: 4 bases; junction bases outside the gene matches: 5. The CDR3 spans 14 residues. Germline CDR1 SGDLS, CDR2 YYNGEE. The CDR3 here is CASSGTGRLTEAFF. The CDR3 DNA reads TGTGCCAGCAGCGGGACAGGGAGGCTCACTGAAGCTTTCTTT. The full variable domain, completed using reference TRBV9 and TRBJ1-1, is DSGVTQTPKHLITATGQRVTLRCSPRSGDLSVYWYQQSLDQGLQFLIQYYNGEERAKGNILERFSAQQFPDLHSELNLSSLELGDSALYFCASSGTGRLTEAFFGQGTRLTVV.

This chain uses TRBV4-1 with TRBJ2-3; D call uncertain. Germline assignment: CDR1 MGHRA and CDR2 YSYEKL. The ends were cut back, 3 bases at V and 6 bases at J, with 16 bases in the middle. The CDR3 length is 15 residues. The CDR3 sequence: CASSHIRPFGDTQYF. CDR3 sequence (DNA): TGCGCCAGCAGCCACATAAGGCCTTTCGGGGATACGCAGTATTTT.

The chain employs TRBV27 and TRBJ2-7; D is possibly TRBD1 or TRBD2 (5 bases each). Per the germline V gene, CDR1 is MNHEY and CDR2 is SMNVEV (reference sequence). The CDR3 contains 13 residues. V was trimmed by 4 bases and J by 3 bases, leaving 10 bases between them. For the CDR3, the DNA is TGTGCCAGCAGTTGGGGACCCGGCTACGAGCAGTACTTC. This gives the protein CASSWGPGYEQYF.

V and J are TRBV7-9 and TRBJ2-1, with 10 positions matching TRBD2. The CDR3 spans 17 residues. The V gene's germline CDR1 is SEHNR and CDR2 FQNEAQ (reference sequence). Losses at the gene ends were 5 bases for V and 1 base for J; bases not matched to a gene: 8. Written as DNA, the CDR3 is TGTGCCAGCAGCGGACTAGCGGATGGAAATTCCTACAATGAGCAGTTCTTC. The encoded protein is CASSGLADGNSYNEQFF.

The chain carries TRBV28 and TRBJ2-7, with TRBD2 identical over 9 bases. The ends lost 9 bases at V and 0 bases at J; junction bases unmatched: 9. Germline assignment: CDR1 MDHEN and CDR2 SYDVKM. The CDR3 has 15 residues. The CDR3 bases are TGTGCCAGTAGGCCTAGCGGGACGATCTCCTACGAGCAGTACTTC. Translation gives CASRPSGTISYEQYF.